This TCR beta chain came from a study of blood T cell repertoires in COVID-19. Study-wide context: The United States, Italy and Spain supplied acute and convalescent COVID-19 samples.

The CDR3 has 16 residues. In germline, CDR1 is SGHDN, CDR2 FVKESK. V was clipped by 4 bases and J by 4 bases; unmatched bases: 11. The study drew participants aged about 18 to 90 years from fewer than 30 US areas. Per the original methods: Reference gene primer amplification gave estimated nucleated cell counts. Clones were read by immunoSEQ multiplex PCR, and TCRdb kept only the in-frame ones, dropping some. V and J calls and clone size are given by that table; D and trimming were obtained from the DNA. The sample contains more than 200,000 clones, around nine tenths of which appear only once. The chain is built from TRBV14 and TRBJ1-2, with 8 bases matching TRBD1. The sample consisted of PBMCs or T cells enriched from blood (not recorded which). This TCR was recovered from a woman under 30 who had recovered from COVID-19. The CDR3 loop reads CASSREGTDRAYGYTF. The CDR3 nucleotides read TGTGCCAGCAGCCGAGAAGGTACGGACAGGGCCTATGGCTACACCTTC.